The entry below gives a single T cell receptor (beta chain) sequence along with its context. This entry comes from a study of blood T cell repertoires in COVID-19. Assay: immunoSEQ multiplex PCR; the TCRdb copy retains only in-frame clones and omits some. Here the sample spans some 100,000 clones, 75% to 85% being singletons. Trimming pared 1 base from V and 12 bases from J, leaving 12 bases between. Looked up from germline, CDR1 is LGHDT and CDR2 is YNNKEL (reference sequence). The CDR3 is 12 residues long. The TCR was taken from a woman aged 80 or over with active or convalescent COVID-19. The material sequenced was peripheral blood. The chain is built from TRBV3-1 (or the pseudogene TRBV3-2) and TRBJ1-2, with D tentatively TRBD1 (6 bases). DNA for the CDR3: TGTGCCAGCAGCCAAGGACAGGTTTACCACACCTTC. The encoded protein is CASSQGQVYHTF.